What follows are 18 T cell receptor beta chains derived from one specimen sequenced in a study of T cell responses to AZD1222 COVID-19 vaccine. The protocol was immunoSEQ multiplex PCR, while the TCRdb copy is restricted to in-frame clones and leaves out a portion. The sample carries some 120,000 clones, 75% to 90% recorded once. Sample: peripheral blood, taken 28 days after the second AZD1222 dose. The receptors were gathered from an adult who received the AZD1222 COVID-19 vaccine.

The chain combines TRBV6-5 with TRBJ1-4; D may be TRBD1 (5 bases). This CDR3 has 14 amino acids. The germline gives CDR1 MNHEY, CDR2 SVGAGI. The ends were cut back, 6 bases at V and 3 bases at J, with 11 bases in the middle. The chain's CDR3 is CASRGGVANEKLFF. CDR3 in DNA: TGTGCCAGCAGAGGAGGGGTGGCTAATGAAAAACTGTTTTTT.

This clone occurred a few times. V usage is TRBV5-6 and J usage is TRBJ1-5; D ambiguous. The V gene's germline CDR1 is SGHDT and CDR2 YYEEEE. This CDR3 contains 13 residues. V was shortened by 0 bases and J by 5 bases, with 6 bases between the two germline ends. As DNA, the CDR3 is TGTGCCAGCAGCTTGGCCTGGGATCAGCCCCAGCATTTT. This sequence encodes CASSLAWDQPQHF.

This rearrangement joins TRBV19 to TRBJ2-6; 7 bases line up with TRBD1. This CDR3 spans 15 amino acids. The germline gives CDR1 LNHDA, CDR2 SQIVND (reference sequence). Germline trimming cut 6 bases from V and 2 bases from J; bases unmatched to any gene: 4. CDR3 region: CASRPQGAGANVLTF. Written as DNA, the CDR3 is TGTGCCAGTAGACCCCAGGGGGCTGGGGCCAACGTCCTGACTTTC. The entire variable domain, with the rest obtained from reference TRBV19 and TRBJ2-6, is as follows: DGGITQSPKYLFRKEGQNVTLSCEQNLNHDAMYWYRQDPGQGLRLIYYSQIVNDFQKGDIAEGYSVSREKKESFPLTVTSAQKNPTAFYLCASRPQGAGANVLTFGAGSRLTVL.

This clone has just one count. This sequence joins TRBV28 and TRBJ1-2; D is unclear. Germline assignment: CDR1 MDHEN and CDR2 SYDVKM. V lost 5 bases to trimming and J lost 3 bases, with 4 bases between them. The CDR3 loop spans 11 amino acids. The CDR3 here is CASSNDYGYTF. CDR3 coding DNA: TGTGCCAGCAGTAACGACTATGGCTACACCTTC.

The chain has TRBV6-5 and TRBJ2-7; no definite D call. CDR3 length: 14 amino acids. Per the germline V gene, CDR1 is MNHEY and CDR2 is SVGAGI. The germline V and J ends were trimmed by 6 bases and 2 bases, with 14 bases remaining between them. CDR3 loop: CASRRLRDTYEQYF. The CDR3 nucleotides read TGTGCCAGCAGACGACTGCGCGACACCTACGAGCAGTACTTC.

This chain links TRBV27 with TRBJ1-1; a possible D gene is TRBD1 (5 bases). CDR1 is MNHEY, CDR2 SMNVEV, per germline (reference sequence). The CDR3 sequence is 14 residues long. Deletions cut 6 bases from V and 5 bases from J, with 16 bases between. In DNA, the CDR3 is TGTGCCAGCAGCGGACTTGGGGGGGAAACTGAAGCTTTCTTT. Encoded protein: CASSGLGGETEAFF.

The chain is built from TRBV7-2 and TRBJ2-1; 9 positions match TRBD2. There are 15 residues in the CDR3. Germline lookup yields CDR1 SGHTA and CDR2 FQGNSA. The V segment lost 0 bases and the J segment 5 bases; nucleotides outside the gene matches: 2. Written as DNA, the CDR3 is TGTGCCAGCAGCTTAGCACTAGCGGGCCACAATGAGCAGTTCTTC. Protein product: CASSLALAGHNEQFF.

The gene calls are TRBV6-5 and TRBJ1-5; no definite D call. Deletions cut 5 bases from V and 2 bases from J, with 7 bases between. CDR3 length: 13 amino acids. Germline-derived CDR1 and CDR2 are MNHEY and SVGAGI. DNA for the CDR3: TGTGCCAGCAGTCCTGGAGGCAATCAGCCCCAGCATTTT. Its translation: CASSPGGNQPQHF.

The chain has TRBV18 and TRBJ2-7; D remains unclear. From germline, CDR1 is KGHSH and CDR2 LQKENI. The V end was cut by 4 bases, the J end by 6 bases, with 10 bases between. The CDR3 length is 12 residues. CDR3 region: CASSRGPLEQYF. For the CDR3, the DNA is TGTGCCAGCTCACGAGGTCCTCTCGAGCAGTACTTC.

The chain uses TRBV3-1 (or the pseudogene TRBV3-2) and TRBJ1-6; 7 bases agree with TRBD1. Germline CDR1 and CDR2: LGHDT and YNNKEL (reference sequence). V shed 1 base, J shed 0 bases, and the junction held 9 bases outside the gene matches. The CDR3 consists of 19 residues. The CDR3 sequence is CASSQVLDREGSYNSPLHF. CDR3 DNA sequence: TGTGCCAGCAGCCAAGTGCTCGACAGGGAAGGCTCCTATAATTCACCCCTCCACTTT.

The CDR3 sequence: CASSGQPAPGSPLHF. CDR3 in DNA: TGTGCCAGCAGTGGGCAGCCGGCACCCGGCTCACCCCTCCACTTT. The chain employs TRBV25-1 and TRBJ1-6; D ambiguous. This CDR3 comprises 15 residues. The V and J ends lost 4 bases and 10 bases respectively, with 17 bases between them. Germline CDR1 MGHDK, CDR2 SYGVNS.

The CDR3 DNA follows: TGTGCCACCAGTGATTCCCCGGGGGGGGGCTTCCCCTACAATGAGCAGTTCTTC. Protein sequence: CATSDSPGGGFPYNEQFF. The chain combines TRBV24-1 with TRBJ2-1, with TRBD2 identical over 8 bases. Per germline, CDR1 KGHDR and CDR2 SFDVKD. The CDR3 has 18 amino acids. V lost 2 bases, J lost 2 bases, and 10 bases stayed unmatched.

The chain employs TRBV21-1 and TRBJ1-3. TRBV21-1 is classified as a pseudogene. The CDR3 is made up of 18 amino acids. The DNA for the CDR3 is TGTGCCAGCAGCAAAATGACGGGGTACAGGTACTCTGGAAACACCATATATTTT. This encodes CASSKMTGYRYSGNTIYF.

In regard to this clone: This sample includes further DNA sequences coding for the same CDR3. The genes are TRBV2 and TRBJ2-1, with D perhaps TRBD2 (5 bases). V was cut by 7 bases and J by 0 bases, with 10 bases left in between. The CDR3 length is 14 residues. Germline CDR1 reads SNHLY; CDR2 reads FYNNEI. Here the CDR3 DNA reads TGTGCCAGCACCCGGGGTTCCTCCTACAATGAGCAGTTCTTC. Protein sequence: CASTRGSSYNEQFF.

A note on this clone: One end of the junction is discordant with germline, which a read error may explain. In the same sample, other DNA sequences code for this CDR3. The chain employs TRBV7-2 and TRBJ2-2; TRBD1 or TRBD2 may be the D gene (5 bases each). This CDR3 has 13 residues. Germline lookup yields CDR1 SGHTA and CDR2 FQGNSA. The CDR3: CASSLGGTGELFF. CDR3 in DNA: TGTGCCAGCAGCTTAGGGGGGACCGGGGAGCTATTTTTT.

The chain joins TRBV7-6 to TRBJ2-2, with D perhaps assigned TRBD1 or TRBD2 (5 bases each). V lost 0 bases to trimming and J lost 9 bases, with 11 bases between them. In germline, CDR1 is SGHVS, CDR2 FNYEAQ. CDR3 size: 14 residues. The CDR3 region is CASSLARGARELFF. CDR3 DNA sequence: TGTGCCAGCAGCTTAGCCAGAGGGGCTCGGGAGCTGTTTTTT.

The V gene is TRBV7-9, the J gene TRBJ2-1; 9 nucleotides match TRBD2. Germline assignment: CDR1 SEHNR and CDR2 FQNEAQ (reference sequence). With 1 base clipped from V and 7 bases from J, the junction kept 5 bases outside the gene matches. The CDR3 runs 15 residues. The DNA for the CDR3 is TGTGCCAGCAGCTTAGGGCTAGCGGGGAGGAATGAGCAGTTCTTC. Translating it yields CASSLGLAGRNEQFF.

The genes are TRBV24-1 and TRBJ2-3; weak D call: TRBD1 (5 bases). Between the trimmed V and J ends, which lost 3 bases and 1 base, there was a span of 13 bases. CDR1 and CDR2 from the germline V gene are KGHDR and SFDVKD. This CDR3 spans 16 amino acids. In DNA, the CDR3 is TGTGCCACCAGTGATGATGGTGCAGGGCGCACAGATACGCAGTATTTT. Protein product: CATSDDGAGRTDTQYF.